The TCR beta chain under discussion was sequenced for a study of immune characterization of retroperitoneal liposarcoma. MiXCR, applied by TCRdb to the PCR reads, yields one record per CDR3 protein. This sample has around 8,000 distinct CDR3 sequences, with 25% to 35% found just once. V lost 5 bases and J lost 5, with 12 bases in between. Germline V gene data show CDR1 as MNHNS and CDR2 as SASEGT. This CDR3 has 14 residues. This clonotype was detected only a few times. The sequence derives from a male donor with retroperitoneal liposarcoma. The sequenced material came from blood. The chain employs TRBV6-1 and TRBJ1-4; D may be TRBD1 (6 bases). The CDR3 DNA sequence: TGTGCCAGCAGTCCGACAGGTCCAAATGAAAAACTGTTTTTT. It encodes CASSPTGPNEKLFF.